Listed here are 15 T cell receptor beta chains from one sample, sequenced in a study of tumor and adjacent non-tumor tissue in lung cancer. The template was RNA from unsorted bulk tissue. Three rounds of nested PCR, following a modified ARM-PCR protocol, produced the TCRbeta library. Each CDR3 protein is one row after TCRdb ran MiXCR on the multiplex PCR reads. Among around 200,000 distinct CDR3 sequences, 71% were seen once, and the ten largest hold almost 25%. Sequencing input: lung tumor tissue. The receptors derive from a man between 60 and 75 years old with non-small cell lung cancer.

A word on this clonotype: Here the CDR3 omits its conserved ending phenylalanine or tryptophan, so a read error is the likely source. The DNA is left out, because the CDR3 cannot be placed on it with certainty; the CDR3 is given as TCRdb lists it. The rearrangement joins TRBV20-1 to TRBJ2-7; TRBD1, as called in the table, went unchecked against the DNA. The CDR3 is 13 residues long, counting both termini. Germline CDR1 is DFQATT and CDR2 is SNEGSKA (reference sequence). The CDR3 protein is CSAGGQGANEQYS.

The chain joins TRBV10-1 to TRBJ1-1, with TRBD1 as a possible D gene (5 bases). V lost 2 bases and J 1 base, leaving 8 bases between the germline ends. The CDR3 consists of 14 residues. Germline CDR1 and CDR2: WNHNN and SYGVQD (reference sequence). This CDR3 is CASSERRGNTEAFF. CDR3 nucleotides: TGCGCCAGCAGTGAGAGGAGGGGGAACACTGAAGCTTTCTTT.

The V gene is TRBV30, the J gene TRBJ2-1; TRBD2 is a possible D gene (5 bases). Germline assignment: CDR1 GTSNPN and CDR2 SVGIG (reference sequence). V was cut by 0 bases and J by 10 bases, with 16 bases left in between. CDR3 size: 14 residues. The CDR3 DNA reads TGTGCCTGGAGTGTACGTATGAGCGGAACGGAGCAGTTCTTC. It yields the protein CAWSVRMSGTEQFF. Together with reference TRBV30 and TRBJ2-1, the CDR3 gives the full variable domain: SQTIHQWPATLVQPVGSPLSLECTVEGTSNPNLYWYRQAAGRGLQLLFYSVGIGQISSEVPQNLSASRPQDRQFILSSKKLLLSDSGFYLCAWSVRMSGTEQFFGPGTRLTVL.

This sequence joins TRBV20-1 and TRBJ2-7; D unclear. Trimming removed 8 bases from V and 3 bases from J, with 20 bases in between. CDR3 length equals 14 residues. Per the germline V gene, CDR1 is DFQATT and CDR2 is SNEGSKA (reference sequence). The CDR3 protein is CSTLRAGESYEQYF. The CDR3 bases are TGCAGTACTCTCCGGGCCGGAGAGAGCTACGAGCAGTACTTC.

Concerning this clonotype itself: This may come from a read error, since a much larger clone is one base off. The chain links TRBV12-3 or TRBV12-4 to TRBJ1-2; D is unclear. This CDR3 region has 12 residues. The V end was cut by 5 bases, the J end by 7 bases, with 11 bases between. CDR3 DNA: TGTGCCAGCAGTCACCACCTGGGTGGCTACACCTTC. Residues: CASSHHLGGYTF.

Of note for this clonotype: It may be a read error: a sequence one base away is much more abundant. The V call is TRBV29-1, the J call TRBJ2-2, with D perhaps given as TRBD1 or TRBD2 (5 bases each). Germline CDR1 reads SQVTM; CDR2 reads ANQGSEA. The V and J ends lost 6 bases and 3 bases respectively, with 11 bases between them. The CDR3 has 13 amino acids. The CDR3 DNA reads TGCAGCGTAGAGGGACCCTACACCGGGGAGCTGTTTTTT. Protein product: CSVEGPYTGELFF.

The CDR3 bases are TGTGCCAGCAGTTTGGGACCGTCGGGCGAGCAGTACTTC. Translation gives CASSLGPSGEQYF. The chain links TRBV12-3 or TRBV12-4 to TRBJ2-7; D possibly uses TRBD1 or TRBD2 (5 bases each). V was pared by 3 bases and J by 6 bases, with 12 bases between. This CDR3 is built from 13 residues.

With regard to this clonotype: This may be a read error, as it is one base from a much larger clone. This sequence joins TRBV6-2 or TRBV6-3 and TRBJ1-5; TRBD1 is a possible D gene (6 bases). Trimming removed 11 bases at V and 2 bases at J, with 19 bases between. The germline V gene encodes CDR1 MNHEY and CDR2 SVGEGT. CDR3 length: 15 residues. This CDR3 reads CAGATVAGGNQPQHF. Written as DNA, the CDR3 is TGTGCCGGCGCTACTGTAGCAGGGGGCAATCAGCCCCAGCATTTT.

Of note for this clonotype: Because the CDR3 is missing its conserved closing phenylalanine or tryptophan, this is likely a read error. The chain carries TRBV20-1 and TRBJ2-7, with TRBD1 identical over 10 bases. Unmatched junction bases numbered 8, after V lost 0 bases and J lost 3 bases. Per germline, CDR1 DFQATT and CDR2 SNEGSKA (reference sequence). The length of the CDR3 is 16 residues. CDR3 in amino acids: CSARDLGTGDYYEQYI. The CDR3, as DNA: TGCAGTGCTAGAGATCTCGGGACAGGGGACTACTACGAGCAGTACATC.

On this clonotype itself: An end of the junction does not agree with germline; a read error may underlie this. This chain joins TRBV11-1 and TRBJ2-6, with D possibly being TRBD1 (5 bases). Germline CDR1 SGHAT, CDR2 FQDESV (reference sequence). This CDR3 contains 16 residues. CDR3 nucleotide sequence: TGTGCCAGCAGCCCATTAGTTAGCTCTGGGGCCAACGTCCTGTCTTTC. Translated: CASSPLVSSGANVLSF.

V gene TRBV5-1 combines with J gene TRBJ1-4; D might be TRBD1 (5 bases). Germline values: CDR1 SGHRS, CDR2 YFSETQ. The V and J ends lost 0 bases and 8 bases respectively, with 11 bases between them. CDR3 size: 14 residues. The CDR3 sequence: CASSLDQGGEKLFF. The CDR3, as DNA: TGCGCCAGCAGCTTGGATCAGGGCGGAGAAAAACTGTTTTTT.

For this clonotype: A much bigger clone sits one base away, suggesting this may be a read error. Here the CDR3 reads CASTKGGQETQYF. CDR3 nucleotides: TGTGCCAGCACCAAGGGGGGTCAAGAGACCCAGTACTTC. V gene TRBV6-1 combines with J gene TRBJ2-5; possibly TRBD1 or TRBD2 for D (6 bases each). Germline assignment: CDR1 MNHNS and CDR2 SASEGT. The CDR3 consists of 13 residues. V lost 7 bases, J lost 2 bases, and 11 bases lay in between.

Remarks on this clonotype: The junction departs from the called germline gene at one end, perhaps through a read error. V is TRBV20-1 and J is TRBJ2-7; D may be TRBD1 (5 bases). The CDR3 totals 15 residues. Germline V CDR1 and CDR2: DFQATT, SNEGSKA (reference sequence). The chain's CDR3 is CSARDLAGFTYEHYF. The DNA of the CDR3 is TGCAGTGCCAGAGACTTGGCAGGGTTTACCTACGAGCACTACTTC.

The rearrangement uses TRBV4-1 and TRBJ1-2; the D gene is possibly TRBD1 (6 bases). The V end was cut by 4 bases, the J end by 3 bases, with 12 bases between. The germline V gene has CDR1 MGHRA and CDR2 YSYEKL. This CDR3 region has 14 residues. The CDR3 spells CASSPQGVDYGYTF. DNA of the CDR3: TGCGCCAGCAGCCCACAGGGTGTCGACTATGGCTACACCTTC.

About this clonotype itself: One junction end does not reproduce the germline sequence, and a read error may be involved. This chain joins TRBV6-2 or TRBV6-3 and TRBJ1-5; D is perhaps TRBD1 (6 bases). Germline CDR1 and CDR2: MNHEY and SVGEGT. CDR3 size: 16 residues. The CDR3 reads CVSRSEQGKVSQPQHF. In DNA form, the CDR3 reads TGTGTCAGCAGATCCGAGCAGGGGAAAGTGAGTCAGCCCCAGCATTTT.